The entry below describes one TCR beta chain. Its antigen is unknown. These data belong to a study of glioma-infiltrating T cells. Study as a whole: Blood libraries targeted about 4- to 11-fold coverage of roughly 1 million T cells.

Study results and caveats: Gliomas, especially low-grade, showed above-expected tissue-blood divergence; non-neoplastic patients showed below.

CDR1 DFQATT and CDR2 SNEGSKA come from the germline V gene (reference sequence). CDR3 size: 12 residues. Trimming removed 8 bases from V and 4 bases from J; junction bases left unmatched: 7. The iRepertoire nested amplicon-rescue multiplex PCR amplified TCR alpha and beta CDR3s from RNA. One-step reverse transcription and amplification started from approximately 100-400 ng of tissue mRNA or PBMC total RNA. Via MiXCR, TCRdb re-called the multiplex PCR reads, giving one row per CDR3 protein. The data hold approximately 400,000 distinct CDR3 sequences, with 41% observed a single time. The chain recombines TRBV20-1 with TRBJ1-1; 7 positions match TRBD1. The clonotype originates from a human donor with low-grade glioma or glioblastoma, undergoing nonglioma brain surgery, or in good health (not recorded which). The sequencing sample was made of glioma tissue, nonneoplastic brain tissue, or PBMCs (not recorded which). CDR3 residues: CSSGQWGTEAFF. The CDR3 DNA is TGCAGTTCGGGACAGTGGGGCACTGAAGCTTTCTTT.